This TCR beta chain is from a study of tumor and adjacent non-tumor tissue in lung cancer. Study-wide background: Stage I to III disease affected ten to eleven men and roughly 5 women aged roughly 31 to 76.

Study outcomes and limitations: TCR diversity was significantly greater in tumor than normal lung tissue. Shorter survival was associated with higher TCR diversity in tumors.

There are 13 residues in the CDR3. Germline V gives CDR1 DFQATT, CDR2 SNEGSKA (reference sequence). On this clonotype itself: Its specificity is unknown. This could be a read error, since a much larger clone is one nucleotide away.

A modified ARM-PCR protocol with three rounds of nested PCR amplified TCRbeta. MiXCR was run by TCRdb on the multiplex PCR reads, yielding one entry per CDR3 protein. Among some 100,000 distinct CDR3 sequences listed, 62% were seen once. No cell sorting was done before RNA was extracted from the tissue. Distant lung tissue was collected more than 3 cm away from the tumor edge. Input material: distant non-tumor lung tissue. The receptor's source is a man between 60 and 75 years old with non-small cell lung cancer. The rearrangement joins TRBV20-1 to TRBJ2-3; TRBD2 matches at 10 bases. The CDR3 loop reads CRARLAGVDTQYF. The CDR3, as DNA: TGCAGAGCTAGGCTAGCGGGGGTGGATACGCAGTATTTT.